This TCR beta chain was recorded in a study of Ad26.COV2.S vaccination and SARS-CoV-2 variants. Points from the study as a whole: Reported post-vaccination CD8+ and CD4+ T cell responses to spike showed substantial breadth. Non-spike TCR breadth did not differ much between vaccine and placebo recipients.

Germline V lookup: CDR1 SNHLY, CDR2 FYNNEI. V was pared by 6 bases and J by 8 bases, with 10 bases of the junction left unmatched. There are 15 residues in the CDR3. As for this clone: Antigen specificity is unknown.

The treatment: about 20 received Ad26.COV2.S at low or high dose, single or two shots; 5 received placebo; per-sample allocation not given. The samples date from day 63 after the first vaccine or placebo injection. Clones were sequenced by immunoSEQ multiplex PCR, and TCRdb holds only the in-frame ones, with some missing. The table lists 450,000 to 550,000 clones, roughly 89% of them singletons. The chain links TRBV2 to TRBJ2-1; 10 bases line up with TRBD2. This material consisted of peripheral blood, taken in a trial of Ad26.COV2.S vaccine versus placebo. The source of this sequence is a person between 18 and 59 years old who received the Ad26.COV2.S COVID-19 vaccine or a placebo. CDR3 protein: CASRFAPSGSYEQFF. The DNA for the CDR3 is TGTGCCAGCAGATTCGCGCCTAGCGGGAGCTATGAGCAGTTCTTC.